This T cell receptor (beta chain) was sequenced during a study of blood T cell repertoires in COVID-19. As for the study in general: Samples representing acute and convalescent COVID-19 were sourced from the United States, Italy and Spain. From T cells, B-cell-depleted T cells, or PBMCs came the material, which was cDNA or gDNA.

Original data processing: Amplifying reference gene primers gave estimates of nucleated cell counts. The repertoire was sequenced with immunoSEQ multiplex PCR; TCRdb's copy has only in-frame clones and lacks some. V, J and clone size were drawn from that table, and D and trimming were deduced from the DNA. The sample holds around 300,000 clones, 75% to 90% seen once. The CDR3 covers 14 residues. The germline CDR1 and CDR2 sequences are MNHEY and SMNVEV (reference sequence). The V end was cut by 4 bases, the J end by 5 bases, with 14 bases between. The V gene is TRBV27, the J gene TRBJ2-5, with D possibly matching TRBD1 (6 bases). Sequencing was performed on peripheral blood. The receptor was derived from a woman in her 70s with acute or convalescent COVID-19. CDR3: CASSWGRGSETQYF. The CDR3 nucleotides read TGTGCCAGCAGTTGGGGGCGCGGGTCGGAGACCCAGTACTTC.